These T cell receptor beta chains were read from a single sample in a study of early T cells in non-severe SARS-CoV-2 infection. TCRdb re-called the 5' RACE reads with MiXCR, one entry per CDR3 protein. The data show 35,000 to 45,000 distinct CDR3 sequences, about 5.9% seen once. The sequences come from whole blood, collected at baseline. Source of these receptors: an adult who was a healthcare worker with PCR-confirmed SARS-CoV-2 infection or an uninfected control (not recorded which). Each CDR3 is given with its conserved first and last residue. A D gene is named only where the DNA matches it firmly. Clone size is shown for a subset of rows, as once, few, many or a class of expanded clone.

J gene | D gene | clone size | V gene | CDR3 protein | CDR3 DNA
TRBJ2-1 | NA | NA | TRBV28 | CASSSAGAQFF | TGTGCCAGCAGTTCCGCGGGGGCGCAGTTCTTC
TRBJ2-3 | TRBD2 | many | TRBV30 | CAWSFRGGADTQYF | TGTGCCTGGAGTTTCCGCGGGGGGGCAGATACGCAGTATTTT
TRBJ1-3 | NA | many | TRBV5-5 | CASSLGGPGNTIYF | TGTGCCAGCAGCTTGGGGGGGCCTGGAAACACCATATATTTT
TRBJ2-7 | NA | NA | TRBV7-2 | CASSSSKGPVYEQYF | TGTGCCAGCAGCTCCTCCAAAGGCCCCGTCTACGAGCAGTACTTC
TRBJ2-7 | NA | many | TRBV12-3/TRBV12-4 | CASSLARGNYEQYF | TGTGCCAGCAGTTTAGCGCGGGGAAACTACGAGCAGTACTTC
TRBJ2-7 | NA | few | TRBV18 | CASSSAENYEQYF | TGTGCCAGCTCATCAGCGGAGAACTACGAGCAGTACTTC
TRBJ2-1 | NA | NA | TRBV13 | CASSLRLPAEQFF | TGTGCCAGCAGCTTACGACTGCCCGCGGAGCAGTTCTTC
TRBJ1-5 | NA | many | TRBV10-2 | CASSESLWSDQPQHF | TGCGCCAGCAGTGAGTCTTTGTGGTCGGATCAGCCCCAGCATTTT
TRBJ1-1 | NA | many | TRBV27 | CASISHRDLEAFF | TGTGCCAGCATATCCCATCGGGATCTTGAAGCTTTCTTT
TRBJ2-7 | TRBD1 | many | TRBV4-3 | CASSQGDRGYEQYF | TGCGCCAGCAGCCAAGGGGACAGGGGTTACGAGCAGTACTTC
TRBJ2-5 | NA | many | TRBV5-1 | CASQRQEKETQYF | TGCGCCAGTCAACGACAGGAAAAAGAGACCCAGTACTTC
TRBJ1-1 | NA | many | TRBV7-2 | CASSSSGQTNTEAFF | TGTGCCAGCAGCTCCTCCGGACAGACGAACACTGAAGCTTTCTTT
TRBJ2-2 | NA | NA | TRBV10-3 | CAISARDPQNTGELFF | TGTGCCATCAGTGCAAGGGATCCTCAGAACACCGGGGAGCTGTTTTTT
TRBJ1-2 | NA | many | TRBV4-3 | CASNPGLPDNYGYTF | TGCGCCAGCAATCCGGGACTTCCCGATAACTATGGCTACACCTTC
TRBJ2-7 | NA | few | TRBV6-2/TRBV6-3 | CASSYDSEGYEQYF | TGTGCCAGCAGTTACGACAGCGAAGGCTACGAGCAGTACTTC
TRBJ1-2 | TRBD1 | many | TRBV28 | CASTRTGANYGYTF | TGTGCCAGCACCCGGACAGGGGCTAACTATGGCTACACCTTC
TRBJ2-7 | NA | few | TRBV3-2 | CASSQERTSGPPYEQYF | TGTGCCAGCAGCCAAGAGAGAACTAGCGGGCCTCCATACGAGCAGTACTTC
TRBJ2-3 | NA | many | TRBV6-1 | CASSESRTRTDTQYF | TGTGCCAGCAGTGAATCAAGGACCCGCACAGATACGCAGTATTTT
TRBJ1-2 | TRBD1 | many | TRBV20-1 | CSATSGQAHYGYTF | TGCAGTGCTACCTCGGGACAGGCTCACTATGGCTACACCTTC
TRBJ2-7 | NA | NA | TRBV7-2 | CASSLPRTTYYEQYF | TGTGCCAGCAGCTTACCGAGGACGACTTACTACGAGCAGTACTTC
TRBJ1-2 | NA | NA | TRBV29-1 | CSVEDVLGDDYGYTF | TGCAGCGTTGAAGACGTGTTGGGGGATGACTATGGCTACACCTTC
TRBJ1-2 | TRBD1 | few | TRBV12-3/TRBV12-4 | CASSLYRGLGYTF | TGTGCCAGCAGTTTGTACAGGGGGCTTGGCTACACCTTC
TRBJ2-5 | TRBD2 | many | TRBV9 | CASSVGTSGGQETQYF | TGTGCCAGCAGCGTAGGGACTAGCGGGGGGCAGGAGACCCAGTACTTC
TRBJ1-1 | TRBD1 | many | TRBV29-1 | CSVSTRGLTEAFF | TGCAGCGTAAGTACCAGGGGGCTGACTGAAGCTTTCTTT
TRBJ2-7 | NA | many | TRBV7-2 | CASSSRTGYEQYF | TGTGCCAGCAGCTCCCGGACTGGTTACGAGCAGTACTTC
TRBJ2-3 | NA | few | TRBV7-9 | CASSPLDSVPDTQYF | TGTGCCAGCAGTCCCTTAGACAGCGTGCCAGATACGCAGTATTTT
TRBJ1-4 | TRBD1 | few | TRBV18 | CASSPDRGRFEKLFF | TGTGCCAGCTCACCAGACAGGGGGCGTTTTGAAAAACTGTTTTTT
TRBJ1-5 | NA | few | TRBV12-3/TRBV12-4 | CASSLDREGNQPQHF | TGTGCCAGCAGTTTAGACAGGGAGGGCAATCAGCCCCAGCATTTT
TRBJ2-6 | NA | many | TRBV5-1 | CASSPQGTSGANVLTF | TGCGCCAGCAGCCCGCAGGGGACGTCTGGGGCCAACGTCCTGACTTTC
TRBJ2-2 | TRBD1 | many | TRBV5-1 | CATKDRAQNTGELFF | TGCGCCACCAAGGACAGGGCCCAGAACACCGGGGAGCTGTTTTTT
TRBJ1-4 | NA | many | TRBV18 | CASSPGSNEKLFF | TGTGCCAGCTCACCAGGATCTAATGAAAAACTGTTTTTT
TRBJ1-1 | TRBD1 | many | TRBV7-8 | CASSRDRSLEAFF | TGTGCCAGCAGCCGGGACAGGAGCCTTGAAGCTTTCTTT
TRBJ2-2 | TRBD1 | few | TRBV12-3/TRBV12-4 | CASTDRVNTGELFF | TGTGCCAGCACCGACAGGGTGAACACCGGGGAGCTGTTTTTT
TRBJ2-1 | NA | few | TRBV29-1 | CSVGPPGAPSYNEQFF | TGCAGCGTTGGACCACCCGGGGCACCCTCCTACAATGAGCAGTTCTTC
TRBJ1-2 | TRBD1 | many | TRBV19 | CASSIDRIGGAKAEDGYTF | TGTGCCAGTAGTATAGATCGGATAGGGGGCGCGAAAGCGGAAGATGGCTACACCTTC
TRBJ2-5 | NA | few | TRBV7-2 | CASSLAVHLGRETQYF | TGTGCCAGCAGCTTAGCCGTCCATTTGGGCCGCGAGACCCAGTACTTC
TRBJ2-3 | TRBD2 | NA | TRBV19 | CASSTKTSGGTDTQYF | TGTGCCAGTAGTACCAAAACTAGCGGGGGCACAGATACGCAGTATTTT
TRBJ1-2 | TRBD1 | medium-sized | TRBV12-3/TRBV12-4 | CASSYGTGHDYGYTF | TGTGCCAGCAGTTACGGGACAGGTCATGACTATGGCTACACCTTC
TRBJ1-4 | NA | NA | TRBV28 | CASSKSPVNEKLFF | TGTGCCAGCAGCAAAAGCCCTGTTAACGAAAAACTGTTTTTT
TRBJ1-1 | NA | many | TRBV5-5 | CASSLDPGAYTEAFF | TGTGCCAGCAGCTTGGATCCAGGGGCTTACACTGAAGCTTTCTTT
TRBJ2-6 | NA | few | TRBV5-5 | CASSLTHAGANVLTF | TGTGCCAGCAGCTTAACACACGCCGGGGCCAACGTCCTGACTTTC
TRBJ2-1 | TRBD2 | many | TRBV20-1 | CSARRTSGDSYNEQFF | TGCAGTGCTAGAAGGACTAGCGGGGACTCCTACAATGAGCAGTTCTTC
TRBJ1-5 | NA | many | TRBV5-1 | CASSLGSPNQPQHF | TGCGCCAGCAGCTTGGGCTCCCCCAATCAGCCCCAGCATTTT
TRBJ2-5 | TRBD1 | many | TRBV6-6 | CASSYPPGDRQETQYF | TGTGCCAGCAGTTACCCCCCCGGGGACAGACAAGAGACCCAGTACTTC
TRBJ2-3 | NA | NA | TRBV6-1 | CASSEAWAGGTDTQYF | TGTGCCAGCAGTGAAGCGTGGGCAGGGGGCACAGATACGCAGTATTTT
TRBJ2-6 | NA | many | TRBV5-1 | CASSLSGTGANVLTF | TGCGCCAGCAGCTTGTCAGGGACCGGGGCCAACGTCCTGACTTTC
TRBJ1-3 | NA | few | TRBV3-1 | CASSRDLSSSGNTIYF | TGTGCCAGCAGCCGAGATTTGAGCAGCTCTGGAAACACCATATATTTT
TRBJ1-6 | NA | few | TRBV30 | CAWEGARNSPLHF | TGTGCCTGGGAAGGGGCGAGGAATTCACCCCTCCACTTT
TRBJ1-1 | NA | many | TRBV7-9 | CASRGEMNTEAFF | TGTGCCAGCCGCGGTGAAATGAACACTGAAGCTTTCTTT